Shown below are 27 T cell receptor beta chains from a single sample sequenced in a study of blood T cells in healthy people across ages. The second PCR ran 7 to 11 cycles with a sample-barcoded 5' primer and J-beta primers. TCRdb re-called the 5' RACE reads through MiXCR, storing one row per CDR3 protein. The sample carries 1.5 million to 2 million distinct CDR3 sequences, around half recorded once. Sequenced material: blood. Receptors originate from a woman aged 35 to 49 in good health.

This clonotype was seen a few times. The genes are TRBV12-3 or TRBV12-4 and TRBJ2-5, with 9 positions matching TRBD1. This CDR3 has 14 amino acids. Trimming took 5 bases from V and 5 from J; bases not matched to a gene: 6. The CDR3 loop reads CASSVQGARETQYF. CDR3 DNA sequence: TGTGCCAGCAGTGTACAGGGGGCGCGGGAGACCCAGTACTTC.

A few counts support this clonotype. This rearrangement joins TRBV12-3 or TRBV12-4 to TRBJ2-3; 7 nucleotides line up with TRBD1. The CDR3 spans 15 residues. The trim removed 5 bases at V and 6 bases at J, leaving 11 bases unmatched. The CDR3 region has the DNA TGTGCCAGCAGTCGACCCGACAGGGCCACGGATACGCAGTATTTT. This sequence encodes CASSRPDRATDTQYF.

This clonotype turned up a few times. The genes are TRBV27 and TRBJ2-1; TRBD2 matches 8 bases. Germline loops: CDR1 MNHEY, CDR2 SMNVEV (reference sequence). The CDR3 contains 18 residues. V lost 5 bases to trimming and J lost 4 bases; unmatched junction nucleotides: 16. CDR3 sequence (DNA): TGTGCCAGCAGTCCCAGTGGAATAGCGGGACCTATTTACAATGAGCAGTTCTTC. Amino acids: CASSPSGIAGPIYNEQFF.

As regards this clonotype: One end of the junction fails to match germline, which may point to a read error. In DNA form, the CDR3 reads TGTGTCAGCATCGACAGGGGGCTCGATGAGCAGTTCTTC. Encoded protein: CVSIDRGLDEQFF. The V and J genes are TRBV28 and TRBJ2-1, with 10 bases matching TRBD1. The V gene's germline CDR1 is MDHEN and CDR2 SYDVKM. This CDR3 spans 13 amino acids.

The chain has TRBV28 and TRBJ2-5; a possible D gene is TRBD1 (6 bases). CDR1 MDHEN and CDR2 SYDVKM come from the germline V gene. The CDR3 extends over 18 amino acids. V was shortened by 2 bases and J by 1 base, with 20 bases between the two germline ends. The CDR3 nucleotides read TGTGCCAGCAGTTTACCCCGAGACAGGTTGTATGCCCAAGAGACCCAGTACTTC. It yields the protein CASSLPRDRLYAQETQYF.

The chain links TRBV29-1 to TRBJ1-1; tentatively, D is TRBD1 (5 bases). CDR1 is SQVTM and CDR2 is ANQGSEA in the germline V gene. This CDR3 has 11 amino acids. With 5 bases removed from V and 4 bases from J, the gap between germline ends came to 8 bases. CDR3 sequence reads: CSVSGITEAFF. CDR3 DNA sequence: TGCAGCGTTTCAGGGATCACTGAAGCTTTCTTT. Filled out from reference TRBV29-1 and TRBJ1-1, the complete variable domain reads SAVISQKPSRDICQRGTSLTIQCQVDSQVTMMFWYRQQPGQSLTLIATANQGSEATYESGFVIDKFPISRPNLTFSTLTVSNMSPEDSSIYLCSVSGITEAFFGQGTRLTVV.

This rearrangement joins TRBV9 to TRBJ1-2; D call uncertain. The V end lost 4 bases, the J end lost 4 bases, and 14 bases lay between the germline ends. Germline loops: CDR1 SGDLS, CDR2 YYNGEE. This CDR3 is built from 14 residues. The CDR3 region is CASSPRRTGYGYTF. In DNA form, the CDR3 reads TGTGCCAGCAGCCCCCGGAGGACGGGCTATGGCTACACCTTC. Using reference TRBV9 and TRBJ1-2 for the parts outside the CDR3, the full variable domain is DSGVTQTPKHLITATGQRVTLRCSPRSGDLSVYWYQQSLDQGLQFLIQYYNGEERAKGNILERFSAQQFPDLHSELNLSSLELGDSALYFCASSPRRTGYGYTFGSGTRLTVV.

This clonotype has only a few counts. The J gene is TRBJ2-3, the V gene TRBV15; 8 nucleotides line up with TRBD1. This CDR3 contains 15 residues. Germline-derived CDR1 and CDR2 are LNHNV and YYDKDF (reference sequence). V shed 4 bases and J 4 bases; nucleotides not matched to a gene: 7. The CDR3 sequence: CATSTRQGMADTQYF. CDR3 DNA sequence: TGTGCCACCAGCACCCGACAGGGGATGGCAGATACGCAGTATTTT.

This rearrangement joins TRBV12-5 to TRBJ2-1; 7 bases are shared with TRBD1. V trimming: 2 bases; J trimming: 5 bases; junction bases outside the gene matches: 6. The CDR3 covers 15 residues. Germline V gene lookup returns CDR1 LGHNT and CDR2 FRNRAP. CDR3 nucleotide sequence: TGTGCTAGTGGTTTGTGGGGACAGAAACACAATGAGCAGTTCTTC. It encodes CASGLWGQKHNEQFF.

The chain couples TRBV27 to TRBJ2-7; 9 nucleotides align to TRBD2. Germline loops: CDR1 MNHEY, CDR2 SMNVEV (reference sequence). This CDR3 has 14 amino acids. After removal of 8 bases from V and 3 bases from J, the junction contained 8 bases not matched to a gene. Here the CDR3 reads CASARAGGIYEQYF. CDR3 coding DNA: TGTGCCAGCGCACGTGCGGGGGGGATCTACGAGCAGTACTTC.

This clonotype occurred a few times. J is TRBJ1-5 and V is TRBV2, with 8 bases fitting TRBD1. This CDR3 is built from 17 residues. CDR1 SNHLY and CDR2 FYNNEI come from the germline V gene. After removal of 0 bases from V and 6 bases from J, the junction contained 10 bases not matched to a gene. CDR3: CASSEALTGGEGQPQHF. Written as DNA, the CDR3 is TGTGCCAGCAGTGAAGCACTAACAGGGGGAGAGGGTCAGCCCCAGCATTTT. The whole variable domain, remainder taken from reference TRBV2 and TRBJ1-5, is EPEVTQTPSHQVTQMGQEVILRCVPISNHLYFYWYRQILGQKVEFLVSFYNNEISEKSEIFDDQFSVERPDGSNFTLKIRSTKLEDSAMYFCASSEALTGGEGQPQHFGDGTRLSIL.

This clonotype was picked up a small number of times. The V gene is TRBV7-2, the J gene TRBJ2-1, with a weak D call TRBD2 (6 bases). The CDR3 sequence is 14 residues long. The V end lost 2 bases, the J end lost 5 bases, and 10 bases lay between the germline ends. CDR1 SGHTA and CDR2 FQGNSA come from the germline V gene. The CDR3 DNA reads as TGTGCCAGCAGCTTACGTCCGGGGGACAATGAGCAGTTCTTC. Translating gives CASSLRPGDNEQFF.

This clonotype was seen a handful of times. The gene calls are TRBV6-2 or TRBV6-3 and TRBJ2-5, with TRBD1 matching 7 bases. The CDR3 loop spans 15 amino acids. V lost 2 bases to trimming and J lost 0 bases; unmatched junction nucleotides: 3. Germline V gives CDR1 MNHEY, CDR2 SVGEGT. CDR3 protein: CASSYPTGYQETQYF. The CDR3 DNA sequence: TGTGCCAGCAGTTACCCGACAGGGTACCAAGAGACCCAGTACTTC.

This clonotype has just a few counts. The V and J genes are TRBV20-1 and TRBJ1-1; D remains unclear. Trimming removed 0 bases from V and 4 bases from J, with 18 bases in between. The CDR3 runs to 16 residues. The germline CDR1 and CDR2 sequences are DFQATT and SNEGSKA (reference sequence). The CDR3 protein is CSARDSLRIKGTEAFF. As DNA, the CDR3 is TGCAGTGCTAGAGATAGCTTAAGGATTAAGGGCACTGAAGCTTTCTTT.

Of note for this clonotype: The CDR3 does not end in the conserved phenylalanine or tryptophan, so this is likely a read error. This chain uses TRBV6-2 or TRBV6-3 with TRBJ2-1, with 7 bases identical to TRBD2. The CDR3 extends over 14 amino acids. Germline lookup yields CDR1 MNHEY and CDR2 SVGEGT. V lost 4 bases to trimming and J lost 5 bases; unmatched junction nucleotides: 5. The CDR3, as DNA: TGTGCCAGCAGTTGGGCTAGCGGCAACAATGAGCAGTTCTCC. This translates into CASSWASGNNEQFS.

The CDR3 DNA follows: TGCAGTGCTACGACGGGACGGGGGGGCACAGATACGCAGTATTTT. Translation: CSATTGRGGTDTQYF. The V and J genes are TRBV20-1 and TRBJ2-3; TRBD2 agrees at 7 bases. CDR1 and CDR2 (germline): DFQATT, SNEGSKA (reference sequence). The CDR3 extends over 15 amino acids. Unmatched junction bases numbered 8, after V lost 4 bases and J lost 1 base.

The J gene is TRBJ2-1, the V gene TRBV7-9; no reliable D call. Germline V gene lookup returns CDR1 SEHNR and CDR2 FQNEAQ (reference sequence). CDR3 length: 16 residues. Trimming took 5 bases from V and 5 from J, leaving 19 bases between them. The CDR3 protein is CASSLLDSDRNNEQFF. In nucleotides, the CDR3 is TGTGCCAGCAGCCTCCTCGATTCGGACCGTAACAATGAGCAGTTCTTC.

This clonotype was counted between two and nine times. The rearrangement joins TRBV7-2 to TRBJ1-6, with 7 bases fitting TRBD1. J gave up 11 bases and V 5 bases, and 9 bases lay outside the gene matches. Germline V gene lookup returns CDR1 SGHTA and CDR2 FQGNSA. The CDR3 contains 14 residues. The CDR3 region has the DNA TGTGCCAGCAGCACATCCAGGGGGATCCCACCCCTCCACTTT. The encoded protein is CASSTSRGIPPLHF.

The DNA for the CDR3 is TGCAGTGCTATCGAGAGGTTTACTCCCTACGAGCAGTACTTC. Amino acids: CSAIERFTPYEQYF. J is TRBJ2-7 and V is TRBV20-1, with unresolved D. V lost 4 bases, J lost 2 bases, and 15 bases lay in between. Germline CDR1 is DFQATT and CDR2 is SNEGSKA (reference sequence). This CDR3 is built from 14 residues.

This clonotype was seen ten or more times. The J gene is TRBJ2-7, the V gene TRBV20-1; 11 bases line up with TRBD2. The V gene's germline CDR1 is DFQATT and CDR2 SNEGSKA (reference sequence). The CDR3 is 15 residues long. Trimming cost V 0 bases and J 2 bases; bases outside gene matches: 3. This CDR3 reads CSARDGLAGAYEQYF. DNA for the CDR3: TGCAGTGCTAGAGATGGACTAGCGGGCGCCTACGAGCAGTACTTC.

This clonotype has only a few counts. The chain uses TRBV7-9 and TRBJ2-1; D assignment may be TRBD1 or TRBD2 (5 bases each). In germline, CDR1 is SEHNR, CDR2 FQNEAQ (reference sequence). V lost 5 bases, J lost 0 bases, and 14 bases lay in between. The CDR3 extends over 16 amino acids. In DNA form, the CDR3 reads TGTGCCAGCAGCCCTGGGGCCGGGAACTCCTACAATGAGCAGTTCTTC. Amino acids: CASSPGAGNSYNEQFF. The full variable domain, with the rest looked up from reference TRBV7-9 and TRBJ2-1, is DTGVSQNPRHKITKRGQNVTFRCDPISEHNRLYWYRQTLGQGPEFLTYFQNEAQLEKSRLLSDRFSAERPKGSFSTLEIQRTEQGDSAMYLCASSPGAGNSYNEQFFGPGTRLTVL.

The V and J genes are TRBV24-1 and TRBJ2-3; D uncertain. The CDR3 has 12 residues. V was shortened by 4 bases and J by 6 bases, with 7 bases between the two germline ends. Germline CDR1 is KGHDR and CDR2 is SFDVKD. Here the CDR3 reads CATSDRRDTQYF. The CDR3 DNA sequence: TGTGCCACCAGTGACCGAAGGGATACGCAGTATTTT.

This clonotype was seen only a few times. This sequence joins TRBV7-2 and TRBJ2-7; D not resolved. The CDR3 totals 18 residues. The germline V gene encodes CDR1 SGHTA and CDR2 FQGNSA. Deletions cut 3 bases from V and 3 bases from J, with 24 bases between. CDR3: CASSLVRATSNSNYEQYF. CDR3 nucleotide sequence: TGTGCCAGCAGCTTGGTTCGTGCTACATCGAATAGCAACTACGAGCAGTACTTC.

This chain connects TRBV28 to TRBJ1-2; TRBD1 is a possible D gene (5 bases). The CDR3 is 13 amino acids. V was clipped by 7 bases and J by 4 bases, with 13 bases between them. The V gene's germline CDR1 is MDHEN and CDR2 SYDVKM. CDR3 protein: CASTGGRGYGYTF. The CDR3 bases are TGTGCCAGCACTGGGGGTCGGGGCTATGGCTACACCTTC.

This clonotype has only a few counts. V is TRBV7-2 and J is TRBJ2-7, with 13 nucleotides matching TRBD2. Unmatched junction bases numbered 2, after V lost 5 bases and J lost 4 bases. This CDR3 comprises 14 residues. Germline V lookup: CDR1 SGHTA, CDR2 FQGNSA. The CDR3 region is CASSTGLAGYEQYF. The CDR3 DNA reads TGTGCCAGCAGCACGGGACTAGCGGGGTACGAGCAGTACTTC. The whole variable domain, filled in from reference TRBV7-2 and TRBJ2-7, reads GAGVSQSPSNKVTEKGKDVELRCDPISGHTALYWYRQSLGQGLEFLIYFQGNSAPDKSGLPSDRFSAERTGGSVSTLTIQRTQQEDSAVYLCASSTGLAGYEQYFGPGTRLTVT.

The chain recombines TRBV18 with TRBJ2-1; 7 bases fit TRBD1. The CDR3 is 16 residues long. Germline-derived CDR1 and CDR2 are KGHSH and LQKENI. The V gene end was trimmed by 0 bases and the J gene end by 0 bases; junction bases not matched to a gene: 2. The CDR3 here is CASSPPGQSSYNEQFF. For the CDR3, the DNA is TGTGCCAGCTCACCACCGGGACAGAGCTCCTACAATGAGCAGTTCTTC.

The chain uses TRBV7-2 and TRBJ2-1, with 10 nucleotides matching TRBD1. Germline CDR1 reads SGHTA; CDR2 reads FQGNSA. Trimming at V came to 5 bases and at J to 4 bases, leaving 8 bases not matched to a gene. The CDR3 consists of 16 residues. CDR3 in amino acids: CASSHGDRGGYNEQFF. Written as DNA, the CDR3 is TGTGCCAGCAGCCACGGGGACAGGGGTGGGTACAATGAGCAGTTCTTC.